The 14 T cell receptor beta chains below come from one sample, sequenced in a study of memory B cells and T cells in multiple sclerosis. For these TCRs, the target antigens are not known. After stimulus-free culture, autoproliferating CFSE-dim and non-proliferating CFSE-high T cells were sequenced separately. Cultures began with some 52 million CFSE-labeled PBMCs, unstimulated for 7 days, with replicate wells pooled. Profiled with immunoSEQ multiplex PCR; TCRdb holds only in-frame clones, not every one. The table lists approximately 32,000 clones, about 82% of them singletons. Sample: PBMCs from blood kept in culture. Receptors originate from a human donor with multiple sclerosis.

This clone occurred once. Additional DNA sequences in this sample encode the identical CDR3. The chain couples TRBV29-1 to TRBJ2-7; the D gene could be TRBD1 or TRBD2 (6 bases each). This CDR3 spans 12 amino acids. Germline CDR1 is SQVTM and CDR2 is ANQGSEA. Trimming removed 6 bases at V and 1 base at J, with 10 bases between. CDR3 region: CSVEGESYEQYF. CDR3 in DNA: TGCAGCGTGGAGGGGGAGTCCTACGAGCAGTACTTC.

The chain has TRBV11-2 and TRBJ2-7; D unclear. The CDR3 sequence is 14 residues long. CDR1 SGHAT and CDR2 FQNNGV come from the germline V gene. V gave up 3 bases and J gave up 2 bases, with 11 bases separating them. This CDR3 reads CASSFEGTTYEQYF. CDR3 in DNA: TGTGCCAGCAGCTTCGAAGGCACAACCTACGAGCAGTACTTC. Full variable domain (remainder filled in from reference TRBV11-2 and TRBJ2-7): EAGVAQSPRYKIIEKRQSVAFWCNPISGHATLYWYQQILGQGPKLLIQFQNNGVVDDSQLPKDRFSAERLKGVDSTLKIQPAKLEDSAVYLCASSFEGTTYEQYFGPGTRLTVT.

This chain joins TRBV7-3 and TRBJ2-2; 8 nucleotides line up with TRBD1. Germline CDR1 is SGHTA and CDR2 is FQGTGA. CDR3 length: 15 residues. Unmatched junction bases numbered 5, after V lost 2 bases and J lost 6 bases. CDR3 bases: TGTGCCAGCAGCTTAGGCAGGGGGCTTGCCGGGGAGCTGTTTTTT. Protein: CASSLGRGLAGELFF.

V usage is TRBV9 and J usage is TRBJ2-3; D remains unclear. The germline V gene has CDR1 SGDLS and CDR2 YYNGEE. This CDR3 has 15 residues. V was shortened by 0 bases and J by 3 bases, with 11 bases between the two germline ends. The CDR3 is CASSVDQVGTDTQYF. The CDR3 DNA reads TGTGCCAGCAGCGTAGATCAAGTGGGGACAGATACGCAGTATTTT.

The V gene is TRBV2, the J gene TRBJ2-3; 13 nucleotides agree with TRBD2. From germline, CDR1 is SNHLY and CDR2 FYNNEI. CDR3 length: 15 amino acids. The junction had 3 bases not matched to a gene; V was cut back by 7 bases and J by 2 bases. The CDR3 protein is CASTGLAGVTDTQYF. The CDR3 DNA is TGTGCCAGCACCGGACTAGCGGGGGTCACAGATACGCAGTATTTT.

As for this clone: This same CDR3 is encoded by further DNA sequences in the sample. V is TRBV4-2 and J is TRBJ1-5; 7 bases match TRBD1. Germline lookup yields CDR1 LGHNA and CDR2 YNFKEQ. J was trimmed by 4 bases and V by 4 bases; bases with no gene match: 10. The CDR3 contains 16 residues. DNA for the CDR3: TGTGCCAGCAGCCCGACGGCAGGGGGACAAAATCAGCCCCAGCATTTT. The encoded protein is CASSPTAGGQNQPQHF.

This chain connects TRBV9 to TRBJ2-2; 8 bases line up with TRBD1. Germline CDR1 SGDLS, CDR2 YYNGEE. The CDR3 has 18 amino acids. The trim removed 3 bases at V and 3 bases at J, leaving 13 bases unmatched. CDR3 region: CASSGNPRTGRDTGELFF. The CDR3 DNA reads TGTGCCAGCAGCGGGAATCCTCGGACAGGGCGGGACACCGGGGAGCTGTTTTTT.

This clone occurred once. The chain employs TRBV4-3 and TRBJ2-7, with D possibly matching TRBD1 (5 bases). V was clipped by 0 bases and J by 4 bases, with 7 bases between them. The CDR3 runs to 13 residues. The germline CDR1 and CDR2 sequences are LGHNA and YSLEER. The CDR3 sequence: CASSQDRAYEQYF. The CDR3 bases are TGCGCCAGCAGCCAAGACAGGGCTTACGAGCAGTACTTC.

This chain joins TRBV28 and TRBJ1-4, with 10 bases identical to TRBD1. This CDR3 spans 15 amino acids. Per germline, CDR1 MDHEN and CDR2 SYDVKM. With V trimmed by 4 bases and J by 8 bases, 7 bases remained unmatched. For the CDR3, the DNA is TGTGCCAGCAGTTCTCGGACAGGGGGAAGCGAAAAACTGTTTTTT. Its translation: CASSSRTGGSEKLFF.

The J gene is TRBJ2-3, the V gene TRBV2, with D perhaps TRBD2 (6 bases). The V end lost 6 bases, the J end lost 2 bases, and 12 bases lay between the germline ends. This CDR3 contains 14 residues. Germline CDR1 SNHLY, CDR2 FYNNEI. CDR3 loop: CASRRDLYTDTQYF. The CDR3 nucleotides are TGTGCCAGCAGGAGGGACTTATACACAGATACGCAGTATTTT.

This clone has a handful of counts. The rearrangement links TRBV6-5 to TRBJ1-5, with a weak D call TRBD1 (5 bases). The V end was cut by 5 bases, the J end by 2 bases, with 10 bases between. This CDR3 has 14 residues. Per germline, CDR1 MNHEY and CDR2 SVGAGI. The CDR3 sequence is CASSGPGRNQPQHF. DNA of the CDR3: TGTGCCAGCAGTGGTCCGGGGCGCAATCAGCCCCAGCATTTT.

CDR3 region: CASSLSSRGTEAFF. The CDR3 DNA is TGTGCCAGCAGTTTATCGAGCAGGGGGACTGAAGCTTTCTTT. This chain connects TRBV27 to TRBJ1-1; 7 bases map to TRBD1. Looked up from germline, CDR1 is MNHEY and CDR2 is SMNVEV (reference sequence). The ends lost 0 bases at V and 5 bases at J; junction bases unmatched: 3. CDR3 length equals 14 residues.

The chain joins TRBV5-1 to TRBJ1-5, with D maybe TRBD1 (6 bases). V was cut by 5 bases and J by 3 bases, with 15 bases left in between. From germline, CDR1 is SGHRS and CDR2 YFSETQ. The CDR3 totals 15 residues. The CDR3 reads CASRQGWSDNQPQHF. Here the CDR3 DNA reads TGCGCCAGCAGACAGGGTTGGAGCGACAATCAGCCCCAGCATTTT.

The chain has TRBV2 and TRBJ2-7, with 13 bases matching TRBD2. J was trimmed by 3 bases and V by 6 bases; bases with no gene match: 2. This CDR3 has 14 amino acids. Per germline, CDR1 SNHLY and CDR2 FYNNEI. The CDR3 nucleotides are TGTGCCAGCAGAGGGACTAGCGGGGACTACGAGCAGTACTTC. Protein product: CASRGTSGDYEQYF.